This TCR beta chain emerged from a study of T cell repertoires in cytomegalovirus infection. Study in general: Public TCR beta signatures marked donors with CMV infection and the matching HLA. Study results and limitations: Summed frequency of shared TCR beta families picked out CMV carriers who also had the relevant HLA.

TCRdb re-analysed the reads in MiXCR, keeping a single row per CDR3 protein. In the table there are about 920,000 distinct CDR3 sequences, 31% of which are singletons. Trimming cost V 5 bases and J 0 bases; bases outside gene matches: 7. CDR3 length: 15 residues. Per germline, CDR1 SEHNR and CDR2 FQNEAQ (reference sequence). As regards this clonotype: Antigen specificity is unknown.

The clonotype comes from a human donor in good health (CMV status not recorded). Some clones in this sample may be carry-over from other donors' samples. This rearrangement joins TRBV7-9 to TRBJ2-7, with TRBD1 matching over 7 bases. Material: cultured CD8+ T cells from PBMCs, obtained from culture after CMV antigen stimulation. The CDR3 DNA is TGTGCCAGCAGCCCGAAGACAGGGCTCTCCTACGAGCAGTACTTC. Its translation is CASSPKTGLSYEQYF.